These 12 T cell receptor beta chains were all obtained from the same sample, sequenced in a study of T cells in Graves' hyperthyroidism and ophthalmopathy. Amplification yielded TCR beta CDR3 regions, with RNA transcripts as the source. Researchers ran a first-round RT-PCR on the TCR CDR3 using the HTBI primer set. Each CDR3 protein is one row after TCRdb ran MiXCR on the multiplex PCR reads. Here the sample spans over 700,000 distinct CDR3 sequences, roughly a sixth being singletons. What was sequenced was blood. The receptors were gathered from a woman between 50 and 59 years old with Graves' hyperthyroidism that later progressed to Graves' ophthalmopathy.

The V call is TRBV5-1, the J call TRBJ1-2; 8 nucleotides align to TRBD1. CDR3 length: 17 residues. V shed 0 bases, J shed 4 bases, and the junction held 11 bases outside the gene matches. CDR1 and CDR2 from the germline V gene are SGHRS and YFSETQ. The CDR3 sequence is CASSLAGDRGGGYGYTF. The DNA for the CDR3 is TGCGCCAGCAGCTTGGCGGGTGACAGGGGCGGAGGCTATGGCTACACCTTC. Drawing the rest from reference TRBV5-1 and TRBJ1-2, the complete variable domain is KAGVTQTPRYLIKTRGQQVTLSCSPISGHRSVSWYQQTPGQGLQFLFEYFSETQRNKGNFPGRFSGRQFSNSRSEMNVSTLELGDSALYLCASSLAGDRGGGYGYTFGSGTRLTVV.

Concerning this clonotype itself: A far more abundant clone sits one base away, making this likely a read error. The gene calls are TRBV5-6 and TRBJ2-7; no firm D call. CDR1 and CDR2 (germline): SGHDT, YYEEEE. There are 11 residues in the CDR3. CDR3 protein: CARSLDYEQYF. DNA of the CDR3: TGTGCCAGGAGCTTGGACTACGAGCAGTACTTC.

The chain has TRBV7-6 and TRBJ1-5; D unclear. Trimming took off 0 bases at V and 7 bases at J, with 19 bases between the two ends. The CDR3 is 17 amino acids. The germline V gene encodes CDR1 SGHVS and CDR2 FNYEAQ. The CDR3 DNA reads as TGTGCCAGCAGCTTAGCGGGAGGACCTACCCAGCAGCAGCCCCAGCATTTT. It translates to CASSLAGGPTQQQPQHF.

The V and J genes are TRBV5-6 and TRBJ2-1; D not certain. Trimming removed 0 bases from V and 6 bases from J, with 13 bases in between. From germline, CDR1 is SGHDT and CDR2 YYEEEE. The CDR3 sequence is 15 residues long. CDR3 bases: TGTGCCAGCAGCTTGGAAGATTTGACTTCCAATGAGCAGTTCTTC. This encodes CASSLEDLTSNEQFF.

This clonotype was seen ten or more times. CDR3 residues: CASSPAGASYEQYF. The CDR3 bases are TGTGCCAGCAGTCCGGCGGGGGCCTCCTACGAGCAGTACTTC. The V call is TRBV27, the J call TRBJ2-7; possible D gene TRBD2, 7 bases. Trimming shortened V by 5 bases and J by 0 bases, and 11 bases separated the two germline ends. The CDR3 is 14 residues long. The germline gives CDR1 MNHEY, CDR2 SMNVEV (reference sequence).

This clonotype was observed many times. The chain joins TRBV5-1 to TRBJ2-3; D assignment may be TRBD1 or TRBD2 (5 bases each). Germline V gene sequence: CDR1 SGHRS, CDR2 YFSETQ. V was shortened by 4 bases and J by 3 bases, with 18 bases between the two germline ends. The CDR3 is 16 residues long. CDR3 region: CASSLETARGTDTQYF. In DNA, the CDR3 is TGCGCCAGCAGCCTCGAGACAGCGAGAGGGACAGATACGCAGTATTTT.

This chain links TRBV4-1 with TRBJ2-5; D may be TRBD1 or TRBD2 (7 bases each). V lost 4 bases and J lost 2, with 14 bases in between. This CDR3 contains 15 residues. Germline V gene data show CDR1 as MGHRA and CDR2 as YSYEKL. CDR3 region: CASSRYRGGQETQYF. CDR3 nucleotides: TGCGCCAGCAGCCGCTACAGGGGAGGGCAAGAGACCCAGTACTTC.

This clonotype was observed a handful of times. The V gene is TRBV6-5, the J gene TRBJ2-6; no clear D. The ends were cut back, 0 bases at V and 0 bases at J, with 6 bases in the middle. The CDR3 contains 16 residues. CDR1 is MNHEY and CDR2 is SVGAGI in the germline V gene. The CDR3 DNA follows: TGTGCCAGCAGTTACTCCCCCTCCTCTGGGGCCAACGTCCTGACTTTC. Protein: CASSYSPSSGANVLTF.

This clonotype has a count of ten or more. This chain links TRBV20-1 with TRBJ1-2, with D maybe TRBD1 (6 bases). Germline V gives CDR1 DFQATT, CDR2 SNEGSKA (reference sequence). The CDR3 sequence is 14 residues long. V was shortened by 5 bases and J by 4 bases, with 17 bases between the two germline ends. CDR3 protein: CSAGGHRAAYGYTF. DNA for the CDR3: TGCAGTGCTGGGGGTCACAGGGCTGCCTATGGCTACACCTTC.

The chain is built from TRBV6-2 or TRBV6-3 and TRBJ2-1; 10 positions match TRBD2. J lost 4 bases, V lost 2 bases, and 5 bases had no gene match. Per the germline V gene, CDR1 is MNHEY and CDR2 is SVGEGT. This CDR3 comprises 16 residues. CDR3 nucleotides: TGTGCCAGCAGTTACGCCGGACTAGCGGTTTACAATGAGCAGTTCTTC. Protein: CASSYAGLAVYNEQFF.

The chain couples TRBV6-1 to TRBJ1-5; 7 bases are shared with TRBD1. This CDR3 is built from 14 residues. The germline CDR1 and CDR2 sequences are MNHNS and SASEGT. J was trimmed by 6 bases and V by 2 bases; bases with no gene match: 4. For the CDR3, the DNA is TGTGCCAGCAGTGAAAACAGGGGCTCTCAGCCCCAGCATTTT. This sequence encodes CASSENRGSQPQHF.

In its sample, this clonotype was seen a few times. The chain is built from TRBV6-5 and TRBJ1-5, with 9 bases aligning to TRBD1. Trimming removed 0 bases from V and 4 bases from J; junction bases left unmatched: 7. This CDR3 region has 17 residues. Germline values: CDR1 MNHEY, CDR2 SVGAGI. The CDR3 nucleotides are TGTGCCAGCAGTTACTCGAGGGACAGGGTAAGAAATCAGCCCCAGCATTTT. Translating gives CASSYSRDRVRNQPQHF.